Listed here are 28 T cell receptor beta chains from one sample, sequenced in a study of T-cell reconstitution after alpha-beta-depleted transplantation in children. This sample's TCRbeta library carried unique molecular identifier barcodes. TCRdb independently ran MiXCR on the PCR reads; one entry per CDR3 protein. This table holds some 550,000 distinct CDR3 sequences, under 30% found once. Sequenced here: PBMCs, mostly from graft donor cells, sampled 360 days after TCRalphabeta/CD19-depleted stem cell transplant. The receptors shown here come from a boy under three years old who had a stem cell transplant for acute myeloid leukemia, so the T cells may come from the graft donor.

This clonotype was counted at least ten times. The chain uses TRBV12-3 or TRBV12-4 and TRBJ1-4; 7 bases line up with TRBD1. CDR3 length: 14 residues. With 8 bases clipped from V and 10 bases from J, the junction kept 13 bases outside the gene matches. The CDR3 region is CASSQGGFRGKLFF. CDR3 bases: TGTGCCAGCTCCCAGGGGGGGTTCCGGGGAAAACTGTTTTTT.

The chain employs TRBV7-8 and TRBJ1-5, with D maybe TRBD1 (5 bases). The CDR3 spans 15 residues. V was pared by 4 bases and J by 3 bases, with 13 bases between. Germline V gene data show CDR1 as SGHVS and CDR2 as FQNEAQ. CDR3 region: CASSSRDVFNQPQHF. The CDR3, as DNA: TGTGCCAGCAGCTCTCGGGACGTGTTCAATCAGCCCCAGCATTTT.

This clonotype was counted only a few times. The J gene is TRBJ2-3, the V gene TRBV6-1; D is possibly TRBD1 (5 bases). Trimming removed 6 bases from V and 11 bases from J, with 21 bases in between. Germline values: CDR1 MNHNS, CDR2 SASEGT. The CDR3 spans 14 residues. The CDR3 spells CASSPTGWQGGQYF. The CDR3 nucleotides read TGTGCCAGCAGCCCTACCGGGTGGCAGGGTGGGCAGTATTTT.

Many counts were recorded for this clonotype. The chain uses TRBV5-1 and TRBJ1-5, with D perhaps matching TRBD1 (6 bases). Trimming took off 1 base at V and 5 bases at J, with 13 bases between the two ends. Germline V gene sequence: CDR1 SGHRS, CDR2 YFSETQ. This CDR3 has 15 residues. The CDR3 spells CASSLTDSLHQPQHF. CDR3 DNA: TGCGCCAGCAGCTTGACGGACAGCTTGCATCAGCCCCAGCATTTT.

This clonotype was recorded at least ten times. The rearrangement links TRBV27 to TRBJ2-1; D not resolved. This CDR3 has 15 residues. Between the trimmed V and J ends, which lost 2 bases and 10 bases, there was a span of 18 bases. From germline, CDR1 is MNHEY and CDR2 SMNVEV (reference sequence). This chain's CDR3 is CASSLRFGNHGEQFF. The DNA of the CDR3 is TGTGCCAGCAGTTTAAGATTTGGGAATCATGGCGAGCAGTTCTTC.

The chain uses TRBV4-2 and TRBJ1-5; 7 bases align to TRBD1. The CDR3 covers 15 residues. V lost 3 bases to trimming and J lost 6 bases; unmatched junction nucleotides: 8. From germline, CDR1 is LGHNA and CDR2 YNFKEQ. The DNA of the CDR3 is TGTGCCAGCAGCCACGCCGACAGGGAAATTCAGCCCCAGCATTTT. Translated: CASSHADREIQPQHF.

The sample holds many counts of this clonotype. The chain is built from TRBV5-1 and TRBJ1-3; D call uncertain. The CDR3 length is 14 residues. Germline V gives CDR1 SGHRS, CDR2 YFSETQ. Deletions cut 0 bases from V and 3 bases from J, with 7 bases between. In DNA form, the CDR3 reads TGCGCCAGCAGCTTGGATGGGTTTGGAAACACCATATATTTT. As protein: CASSLDGFGNTIYF. The full variable domain, in which reference TRBV5-1 and TRBJ1-3 provide the parts outside the CDR3, is KAGVTQTPRYLIKTRGQQVTLSCSPISGHRSVSWYQQTPGQGLQFLFEYFSETQRNKGNFPGRFSGRQFSNSRSEMNVSTLELGDSALYLCASSLDGFGNTIYFGEGSWLTVV.

This chain joins TRBV30 and TRBJ1-3; D call uncertain. CDR1 and CDR2 (germline): GTSNPN, SVGIG (reference sequence). Between the trimmed V and J ends, which lost 0 bases and 0 bases, there was a span of 12 bases. The CDR3 totals 16 residues. CDR3 in DNA: TGTGCCTGGAGTGTAACAAGGCTCAGCTCTGGAAACACCATATATTTT. This gives the protein CAWSVTRLSSGNTIYF.

The chain recombines TRBV20-1 with TRBJ2-4; D possibly corresponds to TRBD1 (5 bases). The CDR3 is 14 amino acids. The V gene's germline CDR1 is DFQATT and CDR2 SNEGSKA (reference sequence). The V end lost 5 bases, the J end lost 6 bases, and 17 bases lay between the germline ends. CDR3: CSALDFTGRNIQYF. CDR3 bases: TGCAGTGCTCTTGATTTCACAGGCAGAAACATTCAGTACTTC.

The V call is TRBV18, the J call TRBJ2-7, with D maybe TRBD2 (5 bases). This CDR3 is 14 amino acids long. Germline assignment: CDR1 KGHSH and CDR2 LQKENI. V lost 2 bases and J 3 bases, leaving 11 bases between the germline ends. The CDR3 DNA sequence: TGTGCCAGCTCACCAGGGAACGGGAACTACGAGCAGTACGTC. This gives the protein CASSPGNGNYEQYV.

The chain uses TRBV25-1 and TRBJ1-6; a possible D gene is TRBD1 (5 bases). In germline, CDR1 is MGHDK, CDR2 SYGVNS. The CDR3 length is 14 residues. The germline V and J ends were trimmed by 7 bases and 3 bases, with 10 bases remaining between them. CDR3 bases: TGTGCCAGCACCATGGGGGACTATAATTCACCCCTCCACTTT. Protein product: CASTMGDYNSPLHF.

J is TRBJ2-3 and V is TRBV20-1; 12 bases are shared with TRBD2. V lost 4 bases and J lost 0; bases outside the gene matches: 11. Germline V CDR1 and CDR2: DFQATT, SNEGSKA (reference sequence). The CDR3 covers 18 residues. CDR3 residues: CSATGLAGPAGSTDTQYF. The CDR3 nucleotides read TGCAGTGCTACCGGACTAGCGGGGCCGGCAGGAAGCACAGATACGCAGTATTTT.

The V call is TRBV2, the J call TRBJ2-1; the match to TRBD2 covers 12 bases. With 4 bases clipped from V and 0 bases from J, the junction kept 4 bases outside the gene matches. Germline CDR1 is SNHLY and CDR2 is FYNNEI. The CDR3 spans 17 residues. The CDR3 loop reads CASSGPTSGGSYNEQFF. The CDR3 DNA follows: TGTGCCAGCAGTGGGCCGACTAGCGGGGGCTCCTACAATGAGCAGTTCTTC.

This clonotype came up many times. The rearrangement links TRBV12-3 or TRBV12-4 to TRBJ1-6; tentatively, D is TRBD1 (6 bases). Trimming left V 3 bases short and J 6 bases short, with 12 bases between. The CDR3 is made up of 15 amino acids. The CDR3: CASSFGVTGNSPLHF. The CDR3 region has the DNA TGTGCCAGCAGTTTTGGGGTGACAGGTAATTCACCCCTCCACTTT.

This clonotype was counted ten times or more. The J gene is TRBJ2-3, the V gene TRBV5-1; weak D call: TRBD1 (5 bases). V was clipped by 8 bases and J by 0 bases, with 7 bases between them. The CDR3 covers 12 residues. Germline V gene data show CDR1 as SGHRS and CDR2 as YFSETQ. The CDR3: CASWGSTDTQYF. In nucleotides, the CDR3 is TGCGCCAGTTGGGGCAGCACAGATACGCAGTATTTT. The whole variable domain, filled in from reference TRBV5-1 and TRBJ2-3, reads KAGVTQTPRYLIKTRGQQVTLSCSPISGHRSVSWYQQTPGQGLQFLFEYFSETQRNKGNFPGRFSGRQFSNSRSEMNVSTLELGDSALYLCASWGSTDTQYFGPGTRLTVL.

This clonotype turned up a few times. A much larger clonotype is one base distant, so this may be a read error. V gene TRBV12-3 or TRBV12-4 combines with J gene TRBJ2-3; the D is unclear. Between the trimmed V and J ends, which lost 2 bases and 7 bases, there was a span of 1 base. The CDR3 is 10 amino acids. CDR3 in DNA: TGTGCCAGCAGTTTAAATACGCAGTATTTT. The encoded protein is CASSLNTQYF.

This clonotype was seen a handful of times. V and J are TRBV4-1 and TRBJ2-1, with TRBD1 as a possible D gene (5 bases). This CDR3 is 12 amino acids long. The V end lost 8 bases, the J end lost 5 bases, and 10 bases lay between the germline ends. Germline loops: CDR1 MGHRA, CDR2 YSYEKL. This chain's CDR3 is CASEDINNEQFF. The DNA for the CDR3 is TGCGCCAGCGAGGACATTAACAATGAGCAGTTCTTC.

The chain links TRBV10-3 to TRBJ2-3; the D is unclear. V lost 2 bases to trimming and J lost 4 bases, with 13 bases between them. CDR3 length: 15 amino acids. From germline, CDR1 is ENHRY and CDR2 SYGVKD. The CDR3 protein is CAISEIFWLADTQYF. The CDR3 bases are TGTGCCATCAGTGAGATCTTCTGGTTGGCAGATACGCAGTATTTT.

This clonotype has ten or more counts. The chain joins TRBV28 to TRBJ2-3; 10 positions match TRBD2. Trimming took 10 bases from V and 6 from J; bases not matched to a gene: 10. In germline, CDR1 is MDHEN, CDR2 SYDVKM. This CDR3 comprises 14 residues. The CDR3 here is CATVSGGLSDTQYF. For the CDR3, the DNA is TGTGCCACGGTTAGCGGGGGGCTCTCCGATACGCAGTATTTT.

The chain joins TRBV12-3 or TRBV12-4 to TRBJ1-1; D is uncertain. CDR3 size: 13 residues. Trimming left V 6 bases short and J 0 bases short, with 8 bases between. CDR3 bases: TGTGCCAGCAGGAATTCCCTGAACACTGAAGCTTTCTTT. Translated, it gives CASRNSLNTEAFF.

V and J are TRBV7-2 and TRBJ2-1, with D possibly matching TRBD2 (7 bases). V was clipped by 7 bases and J by 10 bases, with 20 bases between them. Germline V lookup: CDR1 SGHTA, CDR2 FQGNSA. The CDR3 is 14 residues long. The CDR3 DNA sequence: TGTGCCAGCACGCTCCTCGGGGGGCGCAGGGAGCAGTTCTTC. This translates into CASTLLGGRREQFF.

This clonotype was counted ten times or more. V is TRBV5-1 and J is TRBJ2-3; no definite D call. The germline CDR1 and CDR2 sequences are SGHRS and YFSETQ. Trimming took off 0 bases at V and 0 bases at J, with 14 bases between the two ends. The CDR3 is made up of 17 amino acids. This chain's CDR3 is CASSLGRPASSTDTQYF. CDR3 DNA: TGCGCCAGCAGCTTGGGCCGCCCCGCATCCAGCACAGATACGCAGTATTTT.

This clonotype was seen ten or more times. This chain uses TRBV11-2 with TRBJ2-5, with D uncertain. V lost 4 bases and J 5 bases, leaving 14 bases between the germline ends. This CDR3 has 14 residues. Germline CDR1 and CDR2: SGHAT and FQNNGV. CDR3 bases: TGTGCCAGCAGCTCCGGTCCTGTAGGTGAGACCCAGTACTTC. Translating it yields CASSSGPVGETQYF.

This clonotype was detected a few times. The chain recombines TRBV20-1 with TRBJ1-5, with 9 bases fitting TRBD1. Germline-derived CDR1 and CDR2 are DFQATT and SNEGSKA (reference sequence). The length of the CDR3 is 17 residues. Trimming removed 3 bases from V and 2 bases from J; junction bases left unmatched: 11. CDR3 in DNA: TGCAGTGCTAGCAACCCCGGGACAGGGAGGGGCAATCAGCCCCAGCATTTT. Translation: CSASNPGTGRGNQPQHF.

The chain joins TRBV24-1 to TRBJ2-3; D is unclear. Germline V CDR1 and CDR2: KGHDR, SFDVKD. The CDR3 has 16 residues. The V gene lost 0 bases and the J gene lost 0 bases, with 9 bases spanning the gap. CDR3 DNA: TGTGCCACCAGTGATTTGGACGACCCTAGCACAGATACGCAGTATTTT. This translates into CATSDLDDPSTDTQYF.

The rearrangement uses TRBV28 and TRBJ1-4, with TRBD1 as a possible D gene (5 bases). Germline CDR1 and CDR2: MDHEN and SYDVKM. Trimming removed 6 bases at V and 8 bases at J, with 16 bases between. The CDR3 has 14 residues. CDR3 sequence (DNA): TGTGCCAGCAGCCAGGGAGGGTGGGCCGAAAAACTGTTTTTT. It specifies CASSQGGWAEKLFF.

The rearrangement joins TRBV5-1 to TRBJ2-5; possible D gene TRBD1, 5 bases. Germline loops: CDR1 SGHRS, CDR2 YFSETQ. Trimming removed 7 bases from V and 7 bases from J, with 32 bases in between. The CDR3 is made up of 18 amino acids. The CDR3 DNA reads TGCGCCAGCGGGTCAAGAGACAGACATCGTTCGATCGAGAGGACCCAGTACTTC. This translates into CASGSRDRHRSIERTQYF.

CDR3 in DNA: TGCAGTGCTAGAGTCGCACTATACGTTTCTAATGAGCAGTTCTTC. Amino acid sequence: CSARVALYVSNEQFF. V is TRBV20-1 and J is TRBJ2-1; D is undetermined. Germline V lookup: CDR1 DFQATT, CDR2 SNEGSKA (reference sequence). The ends were cut back, 1 base at V and 7 bases at J, with 17 bases in the middle. CDR3 length equals 15 residues.